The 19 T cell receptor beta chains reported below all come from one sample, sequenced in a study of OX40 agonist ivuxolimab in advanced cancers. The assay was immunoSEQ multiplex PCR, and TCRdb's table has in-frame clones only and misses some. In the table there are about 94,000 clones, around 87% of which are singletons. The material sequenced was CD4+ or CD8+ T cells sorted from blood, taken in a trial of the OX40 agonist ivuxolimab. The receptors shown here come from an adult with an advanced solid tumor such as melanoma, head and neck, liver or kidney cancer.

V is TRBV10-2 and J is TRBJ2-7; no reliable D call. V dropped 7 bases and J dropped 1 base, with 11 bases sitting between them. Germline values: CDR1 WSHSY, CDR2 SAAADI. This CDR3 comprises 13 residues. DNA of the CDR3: TGCGCCAGCACAATTTCCCTTTCCTACGAGCAGTACTTC. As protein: CASTISLSYEQYF.

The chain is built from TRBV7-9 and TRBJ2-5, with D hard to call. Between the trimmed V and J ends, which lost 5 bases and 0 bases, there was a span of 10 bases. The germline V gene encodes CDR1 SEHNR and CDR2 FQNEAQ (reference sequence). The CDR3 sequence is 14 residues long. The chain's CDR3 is CASSTSEYQETQYF. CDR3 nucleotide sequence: TGTGCCAGCAGCACGTCAGAGTACCAAGAGACCCAGTACTTC.

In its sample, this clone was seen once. In DNA form, the CDR3 reads TGTGCCAGCAGCACCGGGAGGGGACAGGGGAATCAGCCCCAGCATTTT. Its protein is CASSTGRGQGNQPQHF. V usage is TRBV7-9 and J usage is TRBJ1-5; TRBD1 aligns across 10 bases. Germline-derived CDR1 and CDR2 are SEHNR and FQNEAQ (reference sequence). The CDR3 totals 16 residues. V was pared by 5 bases and J by 4 bases, with 8 bases of the junction left unmatched.

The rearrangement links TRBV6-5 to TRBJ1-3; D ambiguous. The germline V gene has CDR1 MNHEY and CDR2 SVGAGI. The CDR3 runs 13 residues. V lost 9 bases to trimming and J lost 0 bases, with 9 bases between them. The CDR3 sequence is CASLAVSGNTIYF. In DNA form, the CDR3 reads TGTGCCAGTTTGGCGGTCTCTGGAAACACCATATATTTT.

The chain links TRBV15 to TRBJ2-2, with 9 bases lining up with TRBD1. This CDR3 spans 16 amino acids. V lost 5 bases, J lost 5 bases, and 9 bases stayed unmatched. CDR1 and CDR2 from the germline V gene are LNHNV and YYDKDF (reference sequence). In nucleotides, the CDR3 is TGTGCCACCAGCCCTCCGGGACAGGGTAAAACCGGGGAGCTGTTTTTT. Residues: CATSPPGQGKTGELFF. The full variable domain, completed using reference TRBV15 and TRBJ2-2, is DAMVIQNPRYQVTQFGKPVTLSCSQTLNHNVMYWYQQKSSQAPKLLFHYYDKDFNNEADTPDNFQSRRPNTSFCFLDIRSPGLGDTAMYLCATSPPGQGKTGELFFGEGSRLTVL.

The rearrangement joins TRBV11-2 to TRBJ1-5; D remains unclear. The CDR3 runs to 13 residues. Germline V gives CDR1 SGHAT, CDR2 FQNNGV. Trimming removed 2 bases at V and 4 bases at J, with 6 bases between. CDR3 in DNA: TGTGCCAGCAGCTTACGGCAGAATCAGCCCCAGCATTTT. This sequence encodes CASSLRQNQPQHF.

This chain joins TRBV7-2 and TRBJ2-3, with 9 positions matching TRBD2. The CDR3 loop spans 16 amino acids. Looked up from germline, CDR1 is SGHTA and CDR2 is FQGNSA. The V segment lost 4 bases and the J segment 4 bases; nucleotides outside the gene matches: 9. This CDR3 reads CASSSPGLARADTQYF. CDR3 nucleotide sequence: TGTGCCAGCAGCTCCCCGGGACTAGCACGTGCAGATACGCAGTATTTT.

The CDR3 loop is CASSETGSYTF. CDR3 DNA sequence: TGTGCCAGCAGTGAAACAGGGAGCTACACCTTC. V is TRBV6-1 and J is TRBJ1-2; the D gene is possibly TRBD1 (6 bases). V lost 2 bases to trimming and J lost 9 bases, with 7 bases between them. Per germline, CDR1 MNHNS and CDR2 SASEGT. There are 11 residues in the CDR3.

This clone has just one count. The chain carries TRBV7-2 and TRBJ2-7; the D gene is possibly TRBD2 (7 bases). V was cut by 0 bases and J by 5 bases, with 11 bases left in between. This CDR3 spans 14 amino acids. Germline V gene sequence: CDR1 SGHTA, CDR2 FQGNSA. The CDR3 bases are TGTGCCAGCAGCTTAGCGGGGGGGCTGAACGAGCAGTACTTC. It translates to CASSLAGGLNEQYF. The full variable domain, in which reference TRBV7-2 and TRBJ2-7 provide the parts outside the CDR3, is GAGVSQSPSNKVTEKGKDVELRCDPISGHTALYWYRQSLGQGLEFLIYFQGNSAPDKSGLPSDRFSAERTGGSVSTLTIQRTQQEDSAVYLCASSLAGGLNEQYFGPGTRLTVT.

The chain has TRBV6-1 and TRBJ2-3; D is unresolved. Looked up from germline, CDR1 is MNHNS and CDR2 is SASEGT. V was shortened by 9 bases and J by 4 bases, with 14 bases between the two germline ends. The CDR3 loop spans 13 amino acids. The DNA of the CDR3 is TGTGCCAGTAGTACTGAGTTTGCAGATACGCAGTATTTT. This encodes CASSTEFADTQYF.

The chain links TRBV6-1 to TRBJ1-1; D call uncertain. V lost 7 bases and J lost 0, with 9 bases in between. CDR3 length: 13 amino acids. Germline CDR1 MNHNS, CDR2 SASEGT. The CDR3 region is CASMRIVNTEAFF. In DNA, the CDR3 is TGTGCCAGCATGAGGATCGTGAACACTGAAGCTTTCTTT.

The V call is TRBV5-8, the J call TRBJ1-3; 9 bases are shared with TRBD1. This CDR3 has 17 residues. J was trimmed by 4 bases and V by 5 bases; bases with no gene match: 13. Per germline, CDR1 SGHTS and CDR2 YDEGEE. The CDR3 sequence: CASRPRDRASGGNTIYF. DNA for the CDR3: TGTGCCAGCAGGCCTCGGGACAGGGCCTCAGGAGGAAACACCATATATTTT.

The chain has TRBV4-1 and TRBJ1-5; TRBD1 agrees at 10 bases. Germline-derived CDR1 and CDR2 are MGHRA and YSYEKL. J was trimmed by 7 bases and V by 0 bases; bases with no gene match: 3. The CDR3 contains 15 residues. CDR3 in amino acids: CASSQETGGGQPQHF. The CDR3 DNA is TGCGCCAGCAGCCAAGAGACAGGGGGCGGGCAGCCCCAGCATTTT.

The DNA for the CDR3 is TGCGCCAGCAGCTTGCGCTGGACGGGGAATGAAAAACTGTTTTTT. Translating it yields CASSLRWTGNEKLFF. The rearrangement links TRBV5-1 to TRBJ1-4; D remains unclear. V was shortened by 1 base and J by 5 bases, with 12 bases between the two germline ends. The length of the CDR3 is 15 residues. Germline V gives CDR1 SGHRS, CDR2 YFSETQ. Full variable domain (missing parts from reference TRBV5-1 and TRBJ1-4): KAGVTQTPRYLIKTRGQQVTLSCSPISGHRSVSWYQQTPGQGLQFLFEYFSETQRNKGNFPGRFSGRQFSNSRSEMNVSTLELGDSALYLCASSLRWTGNEKLFFGSGTQLSVL.

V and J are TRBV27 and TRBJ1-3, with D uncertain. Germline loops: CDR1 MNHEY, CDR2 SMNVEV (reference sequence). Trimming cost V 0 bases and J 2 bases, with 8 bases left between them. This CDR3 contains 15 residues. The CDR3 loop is CASSLSLLTGNTIYF. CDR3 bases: TGTGCCAGCAGTTTATCCTTGCTCACTGGAAACACCATATATTTT.

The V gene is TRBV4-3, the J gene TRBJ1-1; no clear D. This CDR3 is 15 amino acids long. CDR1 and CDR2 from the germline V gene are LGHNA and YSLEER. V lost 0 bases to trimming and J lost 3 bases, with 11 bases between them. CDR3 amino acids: CASSQDRRRYTEAFF. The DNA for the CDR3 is TGCGCCAGCAGCCAAGATCGACGGCGGTACACTGAAGCTTTCTTT.

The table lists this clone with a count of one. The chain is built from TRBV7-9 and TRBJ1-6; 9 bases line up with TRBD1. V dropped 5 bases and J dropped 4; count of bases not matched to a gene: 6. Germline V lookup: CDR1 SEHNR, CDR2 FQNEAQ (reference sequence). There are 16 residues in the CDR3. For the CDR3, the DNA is TGTGCCAGCAGCCCCGCCGGACAGGGGTATAATTCACCCCTCCACTTT. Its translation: CASSPAGQGYNSPLHF.

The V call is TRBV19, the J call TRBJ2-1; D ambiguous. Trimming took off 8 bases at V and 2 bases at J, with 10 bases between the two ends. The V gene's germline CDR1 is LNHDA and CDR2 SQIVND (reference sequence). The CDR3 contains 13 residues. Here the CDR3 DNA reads TGTGCCAGTCAAAAGGAGCCCTACAATGAGCAGTTCTTC. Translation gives CASQKEPYNEQFF. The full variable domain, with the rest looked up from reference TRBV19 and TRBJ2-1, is DGGITQSPKYLFRKEGQNVTLSCEQNLNHDAMYWYRQDPGQGLRLIYYSQIVNDFQKGDIAEGYSVSREKKESFPLTVTSAQKNPTAFYLCASQKEPYNEQFFGPGTRLTVL.

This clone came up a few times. DNA of the CDR3: TGTGCCTGGACCCATCTTGGAGTGGCGCTAACTGAAGCTTTCTTT. It encodes CAWTHLGVALTEAFF. This chain uses TRBV30 with TRBJ1-1; the D is unclear. CDR1 and CDR2 (germline): GTSNPN, SVGIG (reference sequence). V lost 4 bases and J lost 5, with 20 bases in between. The CDR3 totals 15 residues.